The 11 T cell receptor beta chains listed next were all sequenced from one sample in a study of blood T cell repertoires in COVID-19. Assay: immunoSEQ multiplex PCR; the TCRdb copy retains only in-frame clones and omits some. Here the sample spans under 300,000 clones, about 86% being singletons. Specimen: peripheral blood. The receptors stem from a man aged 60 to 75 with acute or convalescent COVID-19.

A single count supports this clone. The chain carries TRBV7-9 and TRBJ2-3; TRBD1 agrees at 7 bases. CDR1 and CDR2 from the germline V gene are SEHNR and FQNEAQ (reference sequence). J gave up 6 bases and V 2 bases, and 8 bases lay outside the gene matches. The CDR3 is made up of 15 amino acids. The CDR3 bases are TGTGCCAGCAGCTTATTATCGACAGGGCGGGATACGCAGTATTTT. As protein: CASSLLSTGRDTQYF.

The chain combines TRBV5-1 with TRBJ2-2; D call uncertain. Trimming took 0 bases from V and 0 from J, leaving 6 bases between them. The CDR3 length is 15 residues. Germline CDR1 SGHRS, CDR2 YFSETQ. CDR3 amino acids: CASSLDFANTGELFF. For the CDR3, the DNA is TGCGCCAGCAGCTTGGACTTCGCGAACACCGGGGAGCTGTTTTTT.

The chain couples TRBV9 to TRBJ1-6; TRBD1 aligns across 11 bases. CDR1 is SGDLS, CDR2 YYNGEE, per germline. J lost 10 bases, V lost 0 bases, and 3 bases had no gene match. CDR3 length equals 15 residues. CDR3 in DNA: TGTGCCAGCAGCGTAGATGGGACAGGGGGATCACCCCTCCACTTT. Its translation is CASSVDGTGGSPLHF.

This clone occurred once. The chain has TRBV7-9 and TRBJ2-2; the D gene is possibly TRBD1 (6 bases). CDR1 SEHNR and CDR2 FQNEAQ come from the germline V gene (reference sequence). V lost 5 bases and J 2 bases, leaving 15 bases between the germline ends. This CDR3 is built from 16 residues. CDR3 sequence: CASSTPGTQNTGELFF. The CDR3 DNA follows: TGTGCCAGCAGCACCCCCGGGACACAAAACACCGGGGAGCTGTTTTTT. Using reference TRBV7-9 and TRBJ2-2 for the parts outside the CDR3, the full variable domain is DTGVSQNPRHKITKRGQNVTFRCDPISEHNRLYWYRQTLGQGPEFLTYFQNEAQLEKSRLLSDRFSAERPKGSFSTLEIQRTEQGDSAMYLCASSTPGTQNTGELFFGEGSRLTVL.

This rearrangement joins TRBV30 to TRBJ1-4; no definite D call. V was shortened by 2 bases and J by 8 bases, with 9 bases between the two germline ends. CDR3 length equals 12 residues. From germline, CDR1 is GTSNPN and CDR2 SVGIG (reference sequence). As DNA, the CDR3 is TGTGCCTGGAGTTACTACGGGGAAAAACTGTTTTTT. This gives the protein CAWSYYGEKLFF.

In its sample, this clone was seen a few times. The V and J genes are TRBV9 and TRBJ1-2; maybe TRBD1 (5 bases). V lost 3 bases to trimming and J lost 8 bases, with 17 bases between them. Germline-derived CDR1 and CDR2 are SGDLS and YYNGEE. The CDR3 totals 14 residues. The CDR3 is CASSDPGLSRGYTF. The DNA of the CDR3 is TGTGCCAGCAGCGACCCGGGACTCTCGCGGGGCTACACCTTC.

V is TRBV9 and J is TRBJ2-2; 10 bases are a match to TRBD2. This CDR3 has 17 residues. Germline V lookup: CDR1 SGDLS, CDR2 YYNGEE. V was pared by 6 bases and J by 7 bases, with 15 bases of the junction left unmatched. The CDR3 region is CASTTGGAGGPIGELFF. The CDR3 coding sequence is TGTGCCAGCACTACCGGGGGAGCGGGAGGGCCTATCGGGGAGCTGTTTTTT.

DNA of the CDR3: TGTGCCAGCAGCTGTCAAACTAGCGGTAAAATCTCCTACGAGCAGTACTTC. This encodes CASSCQTSGKISYEQYF. The chain employs TRBV7-3 and TRBJ2-7, with 8 bases that match TRBD2. The CDR3 consists of 17 residues. V dropped 4 bases and J dropped 0; count of bases not matched to a gene: 11. CDR1 and CDR2 from the germline V gene are SGHTA and FQGTGA.

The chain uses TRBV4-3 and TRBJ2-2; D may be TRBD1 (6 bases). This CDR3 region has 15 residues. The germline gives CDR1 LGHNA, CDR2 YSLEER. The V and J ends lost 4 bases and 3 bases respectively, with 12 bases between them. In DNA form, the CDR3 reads TGCGCCAGCAGCCGAGGGGACACTGACACCGGGGAGCTGTTTTTT. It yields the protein CASSRGDTDTGELFF.

In DNA form, the CDR3 reads TGTGCCAGTAGTATCCCTCGGGGTACGGGGAACACTGAAGCTTTCTTT. This codes for CASSIPRGTGNTEAFF. The rearrangement links TRBV19 to TRBJ1-1; the D is unclear. The CDR3 has 16 residues. Germline V gene data show CDR1 as LNHDA and CDR2 as SQIVND (reference sequence). V lost 3 bases to trimming and J lost 1 base, with 15 bases between them.

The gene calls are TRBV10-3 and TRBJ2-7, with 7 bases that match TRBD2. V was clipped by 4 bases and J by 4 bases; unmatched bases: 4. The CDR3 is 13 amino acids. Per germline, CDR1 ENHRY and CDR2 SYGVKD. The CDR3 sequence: CAISVVGGYEQYF. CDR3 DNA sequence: TGTGCCATCAGTGTTGTCGGGGGGTACGAGCAGTACTTC.